This T cell receptor beta chain was recovered during a study of blood T cell repertoires in COVID-19. In the study overall: Sites across the United States, Italy and Spain contributed samples from acute and convalescent COVID-19.

In the original workflow: Scientists estimated how many nucleated cells there were by amplifying reference gene primers. Only in-frame clones appear in the TCRdb table, and some are missing; sequencing was by immunoSEQ multiplex PCR. That table is the source of V, J and clone size, and D and trimming were worked out from the DNA. This sample has fewer than 95,000 clones; 70% to 85% occur once, and the top ten carry around 12%. Germline loops: CDR1 KGHSH, CDR2 LQKENI. Trimming cost V 3 bases and J 1 base; bases outside gene matches: 5. The CDR3 totals 15 residues. The source is a human donor in a cohort sampled during active COVID-19. The genes are TRBV18 and TRBJ2-7, with 8 bases matching TRBD1. Input material: peripheral blood. The CDR3 bases are TGTGCCAGCTCACCGCGGGACAGGCGATCCTACGAGCAGTACTTC. Amino acid sequence: CASSPRDRRSYEQYF.